This T cell receptor (beta chain) was recovered during a study of cytomegalovirus exposure and HLA in healthy donors. Findings of the study overall: An observed cluster of highly shared sequence variants was recorded as a likely sequencing artifact.

Trimming stripped 4 bases from V and 4 bases from J, with 15 bases between. CDR1 and CDR2 (germline): SGHRS, YFSETQ. The CDR3 extends over 15 amino acids. It was with 60 Vbeta and 13 Jbeta primers that the PCR ran. Using immunoSEQ multiplex PCR, the repertoire was profiled, and TCRdb retains in-frame clones only, with some absent. Here the sample spans 150,000 or so clones, about 75% being singletons. Note on this clone: Its antigen remains unidentified.

This rearrangement joins TRBV5-1 to TRBJ2-1, with D possibly TRBD1 on 6 matching bases. Sequenced: PBMCs. This clonotype originated in a woman in her forties or fifties in good health and CMV-seropositive. Written as DNA, the CDR3 is TGCGCCAGCAGCAGTACCGGGACAACTTACAATGAGCAGTTCTTC. This codes for CASSSTGTTYNEQFF.